This TCR beta chain was captured in a study of tumor-infiltrating lymphocytes in primary liver carcinoma (dated by TCRdb to 2017 to 2019). General notes on the study: Of the five patients (three men and two women, aged 30 to 69 years), four had hepatocellular carcinoma and one had combined HCC and intrahepatic cholangiocarcinoma. The tumors of the five patients were staged as T1-T3 N0M0, with maximum diameters ranging from about 4 to 10 cm. Across five regions of each liver tumor, along with adjacent normal tissue and blood, the study brought together TCRbeta repertoire sequencing, expression microarrays and whole-exome sequencing. High reproducibility was observed for the technical replicate repertoires, with mean shared-clone rates approximately 0.9 and correlation coefficients above 0.95. A total of approximately 35 specimens from 5 patients underwent TCRbeta repertoire sequencing, comprising 25 tumor regions, 5 adjacent noncancerous liver tissues and 5 peripheral blood samples. Each sample produced about 3.5 to 7.13 million productive TCRbeta reads, and read depth showed no significant difference between tissue types. Points the paper makes about the study in general: Because only the TCR beta chain was sequenced and unpaired alpha chains were not captured, true repertoire diversity is likely underestimated. Consistent with antigen-driven expansion, pairs of tumor regions showed higher repertoire overlap (mean about 35%) than either tumor-adjacent pairs (approximately 17%) or tumor-blood pairs (around 15%). Comparison of CD4+ and CD8+ T cell repertoires was precluded by the use of bulk unsorted samples. The study included only four to six patients, and the authors note findings should be validated in a larger study. The top 250 clones made up a significantly larger repertoire fraction in tumors than in blood (p = 0.039).

Without any cell sorting, total RNA and DNA were extracted together from roughly 21-30 mg of bulk tissue using the AllPrep DNA/RNA mini kit. Between November 2015 and early 2016, roughly 5 patients in China with histopathologically diagnosed primary liver carcinoma had their tumors surgically resected. Chronic HBV infection was present in the patients, and the patients were treatment-naive at sampling. Fresh tumor and adjacent tissue pieces were bisected, with one half stored in RNAlater at -80 degrees C and the other half sent for histology. This clonotype was counted between two and nine times. It has no known antigen specificity. No base quality information exists; no much larger clone differs at one position. A constant-region primer and ProtoScript II reverse transcriptase were used to reverse-transcribe TCRbeta-specific cDNA from 500 ng total RNA. Three nested multiplex PCR rounds, following a slightly modified ARM-PCR procedure, were used to build the TCRbeta libraries. Multiplex TRBV1-TRBV30 forward primers and a Cbeta reverse primer were used in the first two PCR rounds, each of which was run for around 9 cycles. Sample barcodes and Illumina adapters were added in a final 25-cycle PCR with Deep VentR polymerase. Before sequencing, amplicons between 200 and 500 bp were purified from gel using a QIAquick gel extraction kit. TCRbeta amplicons were sequenced on an Illumina HiSeq 2500 with 250-bp paired-end reads. The published analysis was carried out like this. Trimmomatic v0.33 was used to quality-trim the reads, and FLASH v1.2.11 was used to merge paired reads so that full CDR3 sequences could be recovered. MiGEC v1.2.1b assigned V, D and J germline segments to the rearranged TCRbeta sequences. VDJtools v1.0.0 computed clonotype statistics and Shannon-Wiener diversity indices. To cut down on sampling bias, every analysis after diversity analysis relied on just the 250 most abundant clonotypes from each sample. In TCRdb, the public reads were trimmed at Q25 with fastp and aligned with MiXCR, with productive beta chains retained. Rows are combined by CDR3 protein, so each entry shows the most common genes and DNA. These V and J calls rely on TCRdb rather than the paper's analysis. This sample comprises more than 70,000 distinct CDR3 sequences, 69% of them detected only once. The ten largest account for approximately 26% of the sample.

Reading the germline V gene gives CDR1 MNHEY and CDR2 SVGAGI. V is trimmed back by 6 bases and J by 5 bases, and the junction contains 2 bases that no gene match accounts for. The CDR3 goes from the cysteine to the phenylalanine over 12 residues. Of all the DNA, just the CDR3 is kept, 36 bases in frame from base 1. The receptor was isolated from a middle-aged man with primary liver carcinoma and hepatitis B virus infection. The sample taken for sequencing was tumor-adjacent normal liver tissue. In this chain, TRBV6-5 is recombined with TRBJ2-5; 8 nucleotides in the junction match TRBD1. The bases read TGTGCCAGCAGACGGGACAGGGAGACCCAGTACTTC. This translates into CASRRDRETQYF.